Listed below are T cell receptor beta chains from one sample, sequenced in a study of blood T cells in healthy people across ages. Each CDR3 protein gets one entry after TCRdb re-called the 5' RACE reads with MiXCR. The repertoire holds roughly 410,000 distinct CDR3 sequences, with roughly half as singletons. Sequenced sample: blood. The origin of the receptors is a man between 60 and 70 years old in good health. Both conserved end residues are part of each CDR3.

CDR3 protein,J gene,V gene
CASSYKGLATDTQYF,TRBJ2-3,TRBV6-2/TRBV6-3
CASSPSGGPLGEQFF,TRBJ2-1,TRBV3-1
CASSRALSYPSTDTQYF,TRBJ2-3,TRBV28
CSPIQQGRTEAFF,TRBJ1-1,TRBV20-1
CASSLPTGGMDYEQFF,TRBJ2-1,TRBV7-9
CASRVSGEGPEQYF,TRBJ2-7,TRBV12-3/TRBV12-4
CASSFRRASYNEQYF,NA,TRBV12-3/TRBV12-4
CASSGTGNTDTQYF,TRBJ2-3,TRBV7-2
CAISESFARTYGYTF,TRBJ1-2,TRBV10-3
CASSLVTGGNYGYTF,TRBJ1-2,TRBV7-9
CSVEDRPQNYGYTF,TRBJ1-2,TRBV29-1
CASAQGTIGYEQYF,NA,TRBV28
CASSNTDMQYF,TRBJ2-3,TRBV5-1
CASSLQESKQFF,TRBJ2-1,TRBV7-2
CASTLAGGGETQYF,TRBJ2-5,TRBV12-3/TRBV12-4
CSVENSGRAWGETQYF,TRBJ2-5,TRBV29-1
CASTWQGADTEAFF,TRBJ1-1,TRBV12-3/TRBV12-4
CASSLATYGYTF,TRBJ1-2,TRBV7-9